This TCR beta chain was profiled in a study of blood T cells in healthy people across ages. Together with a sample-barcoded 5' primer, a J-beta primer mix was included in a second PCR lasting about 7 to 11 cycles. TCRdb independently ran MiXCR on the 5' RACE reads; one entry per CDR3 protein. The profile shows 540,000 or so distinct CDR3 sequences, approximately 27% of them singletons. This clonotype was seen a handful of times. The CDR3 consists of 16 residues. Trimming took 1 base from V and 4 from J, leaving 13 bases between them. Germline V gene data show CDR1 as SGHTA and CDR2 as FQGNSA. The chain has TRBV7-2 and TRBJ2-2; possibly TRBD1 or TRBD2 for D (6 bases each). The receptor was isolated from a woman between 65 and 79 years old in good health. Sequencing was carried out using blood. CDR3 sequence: CASSLVGGTGTGELFF. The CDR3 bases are TGTGCCAGCAGCTTAGTCGGGGGCACGGGCACCGGGGAGCTGTTTTTT.